Listed here are 31 T cell receptor beta chains from one sample, sequenced in a study of cytomegalovirus exposure and HLA in healthy donors. PCR employed 60 Vbeta and 13 Jbeta primers. Produced via immunoSEQ multiplex PCR; TCRdb's table is partial and in-frame only. Of 150,000 to 200,000 clones listed, around 76% are singletons. Sequenced sample: PBMCs. The receptors come from a man aged 35 to 55 in good health and CMV-seropositive.

This clone was seen only a few times. The rearrangement uses TRBV5-8 and TRBJ2-7; TRBD2 aligns across 8 bases. Germline lookup yields CDR1 SGHTS and CDR2 YDEGEE. This CDR3 spans 13 amino acids. Germline trimming cut 4 bases from V and 5 bases from J; bases unmatched to any gene: 5. This CDR3 is CASSPGGRNEQYF. The CDR3 DNA reads as TGTGCCAGCAGCCCGGGGGGGAGGAACGAGCAGTACTTC. The full variable domain, with the rest looked up from reference TRBV5-8 and TRBJ2-7, is EAGVTQSPTHLIKTRGQQATLRCSPISGHTSVYWYQQALGLGLQFLLWYDEGEERNRGNFPPRFSGRQFPNYSSELNVNALELEDSALYLCASSPGGRNEQYFGPGTRLTVT.

The rearrangement uses TRBV7-6 and TRBJ1-3; perhaps TRBD1 as D (5 bases). This CDR3 spans 19 amino acids. Trimming removed 5 bases at V and 0 bases at J, with 23 bases between. Germline CDR1 and CDR2: SGHVS and FNYEAQ. The CDR3 region has the DNA TGTGCCAGCAGCCCCAAGGCGGGGACCTCTCTATCCTCTGGAAACACCATATATTTT. Amino acid sequence: CASSPKAGTSLSSGNTIYF.

Here the CDR3 DNA reads TGTGCCAGTAGTATAGGGACAGGCAATCAGCCCCAGCATTTT. Translating gives CASSIGTGNQPQHF. V usage is TRBV19 and J usage is TRBJ1-5, with D maybe TRBD1 (6 bases). Germline V gene lookup returns CDR1 LNHDA and CDR2 SQIVND (reference sequence). V lost 1 base and J 2 bases, leaving 6 bases between the germline ends. This CDR3 has 14 amino acids.

Turning to this clone: The same CDR3 also results from other DNA sequences found in this sample. The chain is built from TRBV5-4 and TRBJ2-2; 10 nucleotides align to TRBD2. V lost 10 bases, J lost 7 bases, and 7 bases stayed unmatched. Per germline, CDR1 SGHNT and CDR2 YYREEE (reference sequence). This CDR3 is built from 13 residues. The CDR3 region has the DNA TGTGCCCTGGGGCTAGCGGGGGTCGGGGAGCTGTTTTTT. Translated, it gives CALGLAGVGELFF.

The rearrangement joins TRBV6-5 to TRBJ2-1, with a possible D match to TRBD1 (6 bases). From germline, CDR1 is MNHEY and CDR2 SVGAGI. The CDR3 has 16 amino acids. V was clipped by 2 bases and J by 3 bases, with 14 bases between them. The CDR3 spells CASSYPGGTFYNEQFF. CDR3 DNA sequence: TGTGCCAGCAGTTACCCTGGTGGGACATTCTACAATGAGCAGTTCTTC.

This chain uses TRBV6-5 with TRBJ2-7, with D possibly matching TRBD2 (7 bases). This CDR3 region has 14 residues. The V gene's germline CDR1 is MNHEY and CDR2 SVGAGI. V lost 3 bases and J 6 bases, leaving 15 bases between the germline ends. The CDR3 loop is CASSYFGGQCEQYF. Here the CDR3 DNA reads TGTGCCAGCAGTTATTTCGGGGGGCAGTGCGAGCAGTACTTC.

This rearrangement joins TRBV7-9 to TRBJ1-1, with 11 positions matching TRBD1. CDR1 and CDR2 from the germline V gene are SEHNR and FQNEAQ (reference sequence). With V trimmed by 5 bases and J by 4 bases, 9 bases remained unmatched. The CDR3 has 16 amino acids. The CDR3 bases are TGTGCCAGCAGCCTCGCTACCGGGACAGGGGGCACTGAAGCTTTCTTT. This gives the protein CASSLATGTGGTEAFF.

The J gene is TRBJ1-1, the V gene TRBV9, with TRBD1 as a possible D gene (6 bases). CDR3 size: 15 residues. Germline V gene lookup returns CDR1 SGDLS and CDR2 YYNGEE. V shed 1 base and J shed 1 base, with 11 bases lying between them. The DNA of the CDR3 is TGTGCCAGCAGCGTATTCGGACAGTCGAACACTGAAGCTTTCTTT. Protein: CASSVFGQSNTEAFF.

The chain joins TRBV5-6 to TRBJ2-1; TRBD2 agrees at 7 bases. The germline V gene has CDR1 SGHDT and CDR2 YYEEEE. V trimming: 0 bases; J trimming: 2 bases; junction bases outside the gene matches: 5. The CDR3 runs to 16 residues. The CDR3 DNA follows: TGTGCCAGCAGCTTGGCCGGGGGGAGTACCTACAATGAGCAGTTCTTC. It translates to CASSLAGGSTYNEQFF.

In this sample, this clone turned up once. The chain is built from TRBV7-8 and TRBJ1-1; D may be TRBD1 (5 bases). Trimming left V 6 bases short and J 4 bases short, with 18 bases between. Germline assignment: CDR1 SGHVS and CDR2 FQNEAQ. The CDR3 spans 15 residues. This CDR3 reads CASSLVQGIGTEAFF. Written as DNA, the CDR3 is TGTGCCAGCAGTCTTGTCCAGGGTATAGGCACTGAAGCTTTCTTT.

The rearrangement links TRBV5-6 to TRBJ2-5; D gene uncertain. V lost 0 bases and J 5 bases, leaving 5 bases between the germline ends. From germline, CDR1 is SGHDT and CDR2 YYEEEE. This CDR3 comprises 12 residues. CDR3 sequence reads: CASSLAAETQYF. DNA of the CDR3: TGTGCCAGCAGCTTGGCCGCGGAGACCCAGTACTTC.

This clone appeared a few times. J is TRBJ1-1 and V is TRBV4-1; 8 positions match TRBD1. The CDR3 is 16 amino acids. CDR1 and CDR2 from the germline V gene are MGHRA and YSYEKL. Losses at the gene ends were 0 bases for V and 8 bases for J; bases not matched to a gene: 11. In DNA, the CDR3 is TGCGCCAGCAGCCAAGAGATTGACAGGGGAAGCTCGGAAGCTTTCTTT. Protein sequence: CASSQEIDRGSSEAFF.

In the case of this clone: At the DNA level, this CDR3 is encoded by other sequences in the same sample as well. This sequence joins TRBV7-3 and TRBJ1-1, with D perhaps TRBD1 (5 bases). The CDR3 consists of 13 residues. Germline CDR1 and CDR2: SGHTA and FQGTGA. The ends were cut back, 2 bases at V and 8 bases at J, with 12 bases in the middle. The CDR3 loop is CASSLGQGREAFF. CDR3 sequence (DNA): TGTGCCAGCAGCTTAGGCCAGGGTCGGGAAGCTTTCTTT.

Only a few counts were recorded for this clone. This sequence joins TRBV2 and TRBJ2-6; D perhaps matches TRBD2 (6 bases). V was shortened by 2 bases and J by 2 bases, with 7 bases between the two germline ends. This CDR3 is built from 15 residues. The germline gives CDR1 SNHLY, CDR2 FYNNEI. CDR3 residues: CASSERETGANVLTF. CDR3 in DNA: TGTGCCAGCAGTGAACGGGAGACTGGGGCCAACGTCCTGACTTTC.

The chain recombines TRBV6-1 with TRBJ1-2, with TRBD1 as a possible D gene (6 bases). Germline V gives CDR1 MNHNS, CDR2 SASEGT. This CDR3 has 14 residues. V lost 1 base and J 8 bases, leaving 14 bases between the germline ends. The CDR3 DNA reads TGTGCCAGCAGTGAAGTCCAGGGGTCGGGAGGCTACACCTTC. It codes for CASSEVQGSGGYTF.

The CDR3 DNA reads TGTGCCAGCAGCTTCAGACAGGTGTTACCCGAAGCTTTCTTT. It translates to CASSFRQVLPEAFF. V gene TRBV7-9 combines with J gene TRBJ1-1, with a possible D match to TRBD1 (6 bases). Germline CDR1 reads SEHNR; CDR2 reads FQNEAQ (reference sequence). Trimming left V 3 bases short and J 8 bases short, with 16 bases between. CDR3 length equals 14 residues.

The V call is TRBV6-1, the J call TRBJ1-6; 11 positions match TRBD1. Per the germline V gene, CDR1 is MNHNS and CDR2 is SASEGT. V shed 4 bases, J shed 7 bases, and the junction held 3 bases outside the gene matches. This CDR3 is 15 amino acids long. The CDR3 reads CASSAGQGANSPLHF. DNA for the CDR3: TGTGCCAGCAGTGCCGGACAGGGGGCGAATTCACCCCTCCACTTT.

Regarding this clone: The sample contains more than one DNA sequence encoding this CDR3. V gene TRBV4-2 combines with J gene TRBJ2-7; D possibly corresponds to TRBD2 (5 bases). The germline V gene encodes CDR1 LGHNA and CDR2 YNFKEQ. V lost 0 bases to trimming and J lost 7 bases, with 13 bases between them. The CDR3 length is 14 residues. In nucleotides, the CDR3 is TGTGCCAGCAGCCAAGATAGGCTAGCTGGAGAGCAGTACTTC. Translation gives CASSQDRLAGEQYF.

Of note for this clone: At one end the junction does not follow the germline gene, possibly because of a read error. This chain joins TRBV5-1 and TRBJ1-1, with no clear D. The V gene's germline CDR1 is SGHRS and CDR2 YFSETQ. This CDR3 comprises 13 residues. DNA for the CDR3: TGCGCCAGCAGATTGGGAGTGAACACTGAAGCTTTCTTT. Protein product: CASRLGVNTEAFF.

This clone was counted a few times. This chain links TRBV6-1 with TRBJ2-7, with 10 bases lining up with TRBD1. Germline V gene lookup returns CDR1 MNHNS and CDR2 SASEGT. The CDR3 has 14 residues. V was pared by 3 bases and J by 6 bases, with 5 bases of the junction left unmatched. The CDR3 spells CASSDYDRGLEQYF. The CDR3 nucleotides read TGTGCCAGCAGTGACTACGACAGGGGGCTCGAGCAGTACTTC.

This clone appeared a few times. The rearrangement uses TRBV2 and TRBJ1-2, with TRBD1 matching over 7 bases. V dropped 5 bases and J dropped 2; count of bases not matched to a gene: 5. This CDR3 has 14 residues. Germline CDR1 SNHLY, CDR2 FYNNEI. The CDR3 sequence is CASSKGGANYGYTF. CDR3 bases: TGTGCCAGCAGTAAAGGGGGCGCGAACTATGGCTACACCTTC.

The rearrangement joins TRBV6-6 to TRBJ1-5; possibly TRBD1 for D (6 bases). Trimming left V 6 bases short and J 7 bases short, with 19 bases between. CDR1 is MNHNY, CDR2 SVGAGI, per germline (reference sequence). CDR3 size: 15 residues. Written as DNA, the CDR3 is TGTGCCAGCAGCCCACCGGGGGGGGCAGGGCAGCCCCAGCATTTT. Encoded protein: CASSPPGGAGQPQHF.

In this sample, this clone turned up a few times. Here the CDR3 DNA reads TGTGCCAGCAGCCGACAGGGGGCAACTGAAGCTTTCTTT. Its translation is CASSRQGATEAFF. V is TRBV7-6 and J is TRBJ1-1; TRBD1 matches 10 bases. The ends lost 5 bases at V and 5 bases at J; junction bases unmatched: 2. This CDR3 has 13 residues. The germline gives CDR1 SGHVS, CDR2 FNYEAQ.

The chain has TRBV6-6 and TRBJ2-7; D is uncertain. Germline V lookup: CDR1 MNHNY, CDR2 SVGAGI (reference sequence). Trimming stripped 2 bases from V and 4 bases from J, with 15 bases between. There are 15 residues in the CDR3. CDR3 sequence: CASSYVAGQMYEQYF. The CDR3 DNA reads as TGTGCCAGCAGTTACGTCGCAGGCCAAATGTACGAGCAGTACTTC.

This clone was found a few times. The chain joins TRBV9 to TRBJ2-7, with 9 bases identical to TRBD2. The CDR3 runs 15 residues. J lost 2 bases, V lost 2 bases, and 5 bases had no gene match. The germline gives CDR1 SGDLS, CDR2 YYNGEE. The CDR3 sequence is CASSVSGGDAYEQYF. The CDR3, as DNA: TGTGCCAGCAGCGTTAGCGGGGGCGATGCCTACGAGCAGTACTTC.

This clone was seen more than once but under ten times. The V gene is TRBV4-2, the J gene TRBJ1-5, with 7 nucleotides matching TRBD1. V dropped 4 bases and J dropped 4; count of bases not matched to a gene: 13. The CDR3 sequence is 17 residues long. Germline V gene lookup returns CDR1 LGHNA and CDR2 YNFKEQ. CDR3 protein: CASSPGGVYRYNQPQHF. DNA for the CDR3: TGTGCCAGCAGCCCAGGGGGAGTGTACAGGTATAATCAGCCCCAGCATTTT.

V usage is TRBV6-6 and J usage is TRBJ1-3, with a weak D call TRBD1 (5 bases). Per the germline V gene, CDR1 is MNHNY and CDR2 is SVGAGI (reference sequence). V dropped 8 bases and J dropped 0 bases, with 11 bases sitting between them. The CDR3 runs 14 residues. For the CDR3, the DNA is TGTGCCAGCGGGGGGTTAGACTCTGGAAACACCATATATTTT. Translated, it gives CASGGLDSGNTIYF.

In this sample, this clone turned up once. The chain carries TRBV6-6 and TRBJ1-1; tentatively, D is TRBD1 (6 bases). This CDR3 contains 14 residues. CDR1 and CDR2 from the germline V gene are MNHNY and SVGAGI (reference sequence). Deletions cut 4 bases from V and 4 bases from J, with 13 bases between. The CDR3 DNA reads as TGTGCCAGCAGTTTAAAAGGGGGGGGCACTGAAGCTTTCTTT. Translation: CASSLKGGGTEAFF.

There are a few counts of this clone. The V call is TRBV2, the J call TRBJ2-7, with TRBD2 matching over 7 bases. CDR3 size: 14 residues. V gave up 6 bases and J gave up 0 bases; unmatched junction bases: 5. Germline CDR1 SNHLY, CDR2 FYNNEI. The CDR3 is CASRPSGASYEQYF. CDR3 coding DNA: TGTGCCAGCAGGCCCAGCGGGGCCTCCTACGAGCAGTACTTC.

This clone has a single count. This chain joins TRBV6-4 and TRBJ1-1; the match to TRBD1 covers 7 bases. Trimming took 5 bases from V and 4 from J; bases not matched to a gene: 4. This CDR3 is built from 13 residues. CDR1 MRHNA and CDR2 SNTAGT come from the germline V gene. The CDR3 is CASSLQGTTEAFF. The DNA for the CDR3 is TGTGCCAGCAGTTTACAGGGGACCACTGAAGCTTTCTTT.

This sequence joins TRBV7-9 and TRBJ2-5; no clear D. Deletions cut 5 bases from V and 2 bases from J, with 6 bases between. Per the germline V gene, CDR1 is SEHNR and CDR2 is FQNEAQ (reference sequence). CDR3 length: 12 residues. This CDR3 is CASSPQQETQYF. CDR3 nucleotides: TGTGCCAGCAGCCCCCAACAAGAGACCCAGTACTTC.